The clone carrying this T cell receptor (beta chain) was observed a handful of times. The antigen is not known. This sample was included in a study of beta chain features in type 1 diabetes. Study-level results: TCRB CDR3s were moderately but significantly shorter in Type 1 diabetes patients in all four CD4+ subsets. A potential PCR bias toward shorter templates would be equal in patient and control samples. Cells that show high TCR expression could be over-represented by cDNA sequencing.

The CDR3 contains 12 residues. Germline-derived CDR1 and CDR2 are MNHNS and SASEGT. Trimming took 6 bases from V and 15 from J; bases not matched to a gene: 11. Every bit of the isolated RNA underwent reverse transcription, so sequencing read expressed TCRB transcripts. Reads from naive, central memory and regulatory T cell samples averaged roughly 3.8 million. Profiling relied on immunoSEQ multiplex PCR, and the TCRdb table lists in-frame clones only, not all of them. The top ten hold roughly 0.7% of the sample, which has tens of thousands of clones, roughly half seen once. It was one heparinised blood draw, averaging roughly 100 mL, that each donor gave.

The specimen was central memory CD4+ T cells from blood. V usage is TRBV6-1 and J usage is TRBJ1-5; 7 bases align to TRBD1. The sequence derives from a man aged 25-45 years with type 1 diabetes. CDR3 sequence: CASSLGQAVGHF. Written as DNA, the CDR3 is TGTGCCAGCAGCCTAGGACAGGCTGTCGGGCATTTT.